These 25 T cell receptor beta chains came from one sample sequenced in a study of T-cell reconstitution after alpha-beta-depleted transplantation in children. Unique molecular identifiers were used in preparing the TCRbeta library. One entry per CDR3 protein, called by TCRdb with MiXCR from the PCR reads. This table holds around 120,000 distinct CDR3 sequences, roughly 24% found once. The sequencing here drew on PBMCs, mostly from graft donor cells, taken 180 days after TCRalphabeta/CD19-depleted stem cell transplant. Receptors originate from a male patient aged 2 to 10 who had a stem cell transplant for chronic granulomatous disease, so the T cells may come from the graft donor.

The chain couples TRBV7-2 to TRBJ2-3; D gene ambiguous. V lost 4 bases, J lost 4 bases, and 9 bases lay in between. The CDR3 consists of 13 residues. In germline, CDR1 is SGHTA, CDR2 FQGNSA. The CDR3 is CASSSLVADTQYF. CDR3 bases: TGTGCCAGCAGCTCCTTAGTCGCAGATACGCAGTATTTT.

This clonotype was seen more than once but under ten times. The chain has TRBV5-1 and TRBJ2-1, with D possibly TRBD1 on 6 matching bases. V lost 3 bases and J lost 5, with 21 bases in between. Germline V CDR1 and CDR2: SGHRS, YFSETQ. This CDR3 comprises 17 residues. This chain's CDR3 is CASSSNAGTRANNEQFF. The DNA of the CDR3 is TGCGCCAGCAGCTCCAACGCCGGGACACGGGCCAACAATGAGCAGTTCTTC.

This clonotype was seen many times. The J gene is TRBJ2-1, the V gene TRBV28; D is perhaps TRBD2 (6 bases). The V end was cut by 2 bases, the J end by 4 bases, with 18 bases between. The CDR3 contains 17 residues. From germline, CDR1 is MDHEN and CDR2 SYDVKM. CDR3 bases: TGTGCCAGCAGTTTACCGATCGGGACTCCCTCTTACAATGAGCAGTTCTTC. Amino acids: CASSLPIGTPSYNEQFF. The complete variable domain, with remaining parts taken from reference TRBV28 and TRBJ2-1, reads DVKVTQSSRYLVKRTGEKVFLECVQDMDHENMFWYRQDPGLGLRLIYFSYDVKMKEKGDIPEGYSVSREKKERFSLILESASTNQTSMYLCASSLPIGTPSYNEQFFGPGTRLTVL.

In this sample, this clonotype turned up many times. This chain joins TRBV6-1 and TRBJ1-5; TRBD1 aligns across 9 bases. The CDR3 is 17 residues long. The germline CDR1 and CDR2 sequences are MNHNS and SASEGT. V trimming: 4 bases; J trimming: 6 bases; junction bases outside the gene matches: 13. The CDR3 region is CASSASPFTGGRQPQHF. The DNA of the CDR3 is TGTGCCAGCAGTGCCAGCCCCTTCACAGGGGGCCGTCAGCCCCAGCATTTT.

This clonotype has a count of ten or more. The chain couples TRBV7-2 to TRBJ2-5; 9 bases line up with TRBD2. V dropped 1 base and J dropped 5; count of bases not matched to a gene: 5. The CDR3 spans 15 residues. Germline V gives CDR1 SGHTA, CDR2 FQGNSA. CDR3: CASSLDSGRTETQYF. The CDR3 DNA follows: TGTGCCAGCAGCTTAGATAGCGGGAGAACGGAGACCCAGTACTTC. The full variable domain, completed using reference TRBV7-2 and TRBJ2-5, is GAGVSQSPSNKVTEKGKDVELRCDPISGHTALYWYRQSLGQGLEFLIYFQGNSAPDKSGLPSDRFSAERTGGSVSTLTIQRTQQEDSAVYLCASSLDSGRTETQYFGPGTRLLVL.

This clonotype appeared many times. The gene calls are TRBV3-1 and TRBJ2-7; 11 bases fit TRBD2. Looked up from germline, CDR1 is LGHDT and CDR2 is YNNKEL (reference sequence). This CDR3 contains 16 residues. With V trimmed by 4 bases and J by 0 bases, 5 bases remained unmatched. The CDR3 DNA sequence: TGTGCCAGCAGCCGGACTAGCGGGTCTTTCTCCTACGAGCAGTACTTC. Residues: CASSRTSGSFSYEQYF.

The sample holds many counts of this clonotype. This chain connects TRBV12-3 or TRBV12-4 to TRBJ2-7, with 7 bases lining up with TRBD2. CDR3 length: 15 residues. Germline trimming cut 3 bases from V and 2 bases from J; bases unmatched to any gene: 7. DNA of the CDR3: TGTGCCAGCAGTTTCGGCCCTAGCGGCGCCTACGAGCAGTACTTC. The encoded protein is CASSFGPSGAYEQYF.

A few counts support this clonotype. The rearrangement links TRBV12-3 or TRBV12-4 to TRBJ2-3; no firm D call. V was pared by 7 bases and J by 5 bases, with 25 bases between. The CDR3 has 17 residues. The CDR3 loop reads CASNTRHSPWALDTQYF. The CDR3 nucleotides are TGTGCCAGCAACACCCGACATAGCCCCTGGGCTCTAGATACGCAGTATTTT.

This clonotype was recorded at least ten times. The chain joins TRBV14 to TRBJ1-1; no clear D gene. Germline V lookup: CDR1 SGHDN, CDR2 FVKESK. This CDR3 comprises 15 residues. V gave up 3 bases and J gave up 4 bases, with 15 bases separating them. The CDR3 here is CASSQGDSRLTEAFF. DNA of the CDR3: TGTGCCAGCAGCCAGGGTGACTCCAGGCTCACTGAAGCTTTCTTT.

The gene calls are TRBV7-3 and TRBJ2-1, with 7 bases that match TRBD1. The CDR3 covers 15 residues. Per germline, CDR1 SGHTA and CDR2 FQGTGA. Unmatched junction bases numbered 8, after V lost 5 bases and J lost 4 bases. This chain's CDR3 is CASSRLGDSYNEQFF. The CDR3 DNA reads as TGTGCCAGCAGCCGGCTCGGGGACAGTTACAATGAGCAGTTCTTC.

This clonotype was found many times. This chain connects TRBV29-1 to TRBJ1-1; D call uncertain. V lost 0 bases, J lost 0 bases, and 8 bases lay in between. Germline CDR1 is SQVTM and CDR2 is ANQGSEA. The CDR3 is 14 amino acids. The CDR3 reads CSVEDKGLNTEAFF. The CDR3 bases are TGCAGCGTTGAAGATAAGGGCCTGAACACTGAAGCTTTCTTT.

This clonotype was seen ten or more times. The CDR3 region has the DNA TGTGCCAGCAGTTTAACGGGACTAGCGGGAGGAGTGACAGATACGCAGTATTTT. As protein: CASSLTGLAGGVTDTQYF. The genes are TRBV28 and TRBJ2-3, with TRBD2 matching over 15 bases. Germline loops: CDR1 MDHEN, CDR2 SYDVKM. Unmatched junction bases numbered 6, after V lost 2 bases and J lost 3 bases. This CDR3 has 18 amino acids.

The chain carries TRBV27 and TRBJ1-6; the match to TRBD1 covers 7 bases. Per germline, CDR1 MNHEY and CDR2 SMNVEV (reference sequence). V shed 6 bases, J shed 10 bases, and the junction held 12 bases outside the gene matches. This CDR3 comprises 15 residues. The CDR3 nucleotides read TGTGCCAGCAGACAGGAAACAGGGGTGTGGTCACCCCTCCACTTT. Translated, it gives CASRQETGVWSPLHF.

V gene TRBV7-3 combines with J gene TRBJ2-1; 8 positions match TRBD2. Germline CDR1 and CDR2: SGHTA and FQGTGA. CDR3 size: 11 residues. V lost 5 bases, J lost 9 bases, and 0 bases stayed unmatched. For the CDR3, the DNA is TGTGCCAGCAGCCGGGGGGGTGAGCAGTTCTTC. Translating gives CASSRGGEQFF.

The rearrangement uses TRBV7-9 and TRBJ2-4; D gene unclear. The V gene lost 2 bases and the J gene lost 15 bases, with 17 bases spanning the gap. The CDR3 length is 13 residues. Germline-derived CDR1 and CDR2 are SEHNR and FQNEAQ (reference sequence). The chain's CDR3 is CASSLSAGQALYF. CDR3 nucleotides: TGTGCCAGCAGCTTAAGTGCCGGCCAAGCGTTGTACTTC.

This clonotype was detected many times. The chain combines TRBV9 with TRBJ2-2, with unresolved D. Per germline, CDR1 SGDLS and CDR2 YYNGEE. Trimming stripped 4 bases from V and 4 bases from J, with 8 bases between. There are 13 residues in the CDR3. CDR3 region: CASSPRRTGELFF. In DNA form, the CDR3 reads TGTGCCAGCAGCCCCAGACGCACCGGGGAGCTGTTTTTT.

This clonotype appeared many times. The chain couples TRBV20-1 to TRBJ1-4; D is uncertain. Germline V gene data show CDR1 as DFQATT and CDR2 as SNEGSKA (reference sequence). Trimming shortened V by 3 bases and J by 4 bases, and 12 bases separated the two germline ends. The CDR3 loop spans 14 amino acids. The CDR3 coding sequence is TGCAGTGCTAGGAAGGGTGCGATTAATGAAAAACTGTTTTTT. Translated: CSARKGAINEKLFF.

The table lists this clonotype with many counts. The CDR3 is CASSIFSGNTIYF. The CDR3 DNA follows: TGTGCCAGCAGTATCTTCTCTGGAAACACCATATATTTT. The rearrangement links TRBV12-3 or TRBV12-4 to TRBJ1-3, with D uncertain. The V end lost 5 bases, the J end lost 0 bases, and 5 bases lay between the germline ends. The CDR3 length is 13 residues.

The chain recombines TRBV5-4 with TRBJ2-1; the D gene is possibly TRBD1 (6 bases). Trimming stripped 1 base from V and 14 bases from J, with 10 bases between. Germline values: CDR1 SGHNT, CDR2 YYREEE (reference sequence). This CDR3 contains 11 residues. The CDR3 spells CASSLSGAEFF. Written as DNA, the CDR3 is TGTGCCAGCAGCTTGTCAGGGGCAGAGTTCTTC.

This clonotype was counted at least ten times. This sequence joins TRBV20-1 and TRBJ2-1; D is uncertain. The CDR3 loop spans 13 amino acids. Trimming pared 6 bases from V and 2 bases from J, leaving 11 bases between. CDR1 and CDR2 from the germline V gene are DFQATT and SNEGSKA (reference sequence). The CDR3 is CSASRRTYNEQFF. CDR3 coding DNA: TGCAGTGCCTCCAGGAGAACCTACAATGAGCAGTTCTTC.

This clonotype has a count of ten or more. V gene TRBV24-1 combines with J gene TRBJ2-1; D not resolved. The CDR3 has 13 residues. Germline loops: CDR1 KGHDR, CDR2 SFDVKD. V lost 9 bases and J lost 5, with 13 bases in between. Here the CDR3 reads CATSAPPHNEQFF. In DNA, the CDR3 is TGTGCCACCTCGGCACCGCCACACAATGAGCAGTTCTTC.

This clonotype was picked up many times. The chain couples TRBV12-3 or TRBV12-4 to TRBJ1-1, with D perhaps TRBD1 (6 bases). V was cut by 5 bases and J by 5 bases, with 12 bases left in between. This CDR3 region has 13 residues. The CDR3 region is CASSLTGKTEAFF. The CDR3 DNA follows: TGTGCCAGCAGTCTAACAGGGAAAACTGAAGCTTTCTTT.

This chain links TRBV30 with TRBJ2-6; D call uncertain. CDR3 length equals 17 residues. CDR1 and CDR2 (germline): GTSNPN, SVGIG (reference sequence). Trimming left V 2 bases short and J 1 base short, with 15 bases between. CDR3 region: CAWSRVVVESGANVLTF. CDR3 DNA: TGTGCCTGGAGTAGAGTAGTTGTTGAATCTGGGGCCAACGTCCTGACTTTC.

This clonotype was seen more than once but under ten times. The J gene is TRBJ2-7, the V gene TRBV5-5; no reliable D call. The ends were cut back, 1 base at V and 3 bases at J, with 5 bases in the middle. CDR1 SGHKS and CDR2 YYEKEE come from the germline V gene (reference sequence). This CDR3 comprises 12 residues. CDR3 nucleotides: TGTGCCAGCAGCTTGTACGTCTACGAGCAGTACTTC. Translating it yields CASSLYVYEQYF.

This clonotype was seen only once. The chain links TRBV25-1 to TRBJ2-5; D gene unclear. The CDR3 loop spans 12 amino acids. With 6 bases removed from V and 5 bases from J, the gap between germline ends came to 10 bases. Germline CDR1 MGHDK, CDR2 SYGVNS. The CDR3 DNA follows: TGTGCCAGCAGCACCGCTCGGGAGACCCAGTACTTC. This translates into CASSTARETQYF.